The 18 T cell receptor beta chains below were found in one sample sequenced in a study of T cell changes during pregnancy in multiple sclerosis. Produced via immunoSEQ multiplex PCR; TCRdb's table is partial and in-frame only. The repertoire holds approximately 130,000 clones, with about 95% as singletons. Sample: peripheral blood, taken after pregnancy. The source of these receptors is a female donor with multiple sclerosis, enrolled in a pregnancy study.

J is TRBJ1-4 and V is TRBV7-9, with unresolved D. The CDR3 runs 16 residues. Looked up from germline, CDR1 is SEHNR and CDR2 is FQNEAQ (reference sequence). V lost 0 bases and J 0 bases, leaving 8 bases between the germline ends. This CDR3 is CASSLALGATNEKLFF. CDR3 in DNA: TGTGCCAGCAGCTTAGCGCTCGGAGCAACTAATGAAAAACTGTTTTTT.

The genes are TRBV7-9 and TRBJ2-7, with D perhaps TRBD1 (7 bases). Germline CDR1 is SEHNR and CDR2 is FQNEAQ (reference sequence). The CDR3 spans 15 residues. Trimming left V 4 bases short and J 3 bases short, with 16 bases between. The CDR3 DNA sequence: TGTGCCAGCAGCTCAGGGGGGTCGGGTTTCTACGAGCAGTACTTC. It specifies CASSSGGSGFYEQYF.

This sequence joins TRBV9 and TRBJ1-2, with TRBD1 matching over 9 bases. After removal of 5 bases from V and 4 bases from J, the junction contained 6 bases not matched to a gene. CDR3 length equals 14 residues. Germline V gene data show CDR1 as SGDLS and CDR2 as YYNGEE. This chain's CDR3 is CASRTGTGSYGYTF. The CDR3 nucleotides are TGTGCCAGCAGGACCGGGACAGGGTCCTATGGCTACACCTTC. Variable domain in full (rest from reference TRBV9 and TRBJ1-2): DSGVTQTPKHLITATGQRVTLRCSPRSGDLSVYWYQQSLDQGLQFLIQYYNGEERAKGNILERFSAQQFPDLHSELNLSSLELGDSALYFCASRTGTGSYGYTFGSGTRLTVV.

The chain employs TRBV28 and TRBJ1-5; 9 nucleotides line up with TRBD1. Unmatched junction bases numbered 10, after V lost 5 bases and J lost 5 bases. CDR1 MDHEN and CDR2 SYDVKM come from the germline V gene. The CDR3 spans 16 residues. The CDR3 nucleotides read TGTGCCAGCAGTCTCCTCTTGGGACAGGGATATCAGCCCCAGCATTTT. Its protein product is CASSLLLGQGYQPQHF. The entire variable domain, with the rest obtained from reference TRBV28 and TRBJ1-5, is as follows: DVKVTQSSRYLVKRTGEKVFLECVQDMDHENMFWYRQDPGLGLRLIYFSYDVKMKEKGDIPEGYSVSREKKERFSLILESASTNQTSMYLCASSLLLGQGYQPQHFGDGTRLSIL.

The gene calls are TRBV28 and TRBJ2-7, with 10 nucleotides matching TRBD1. The V segment lost 6 bases and the J segment 1 base; nucleotides outside the gene matches: 3. The CDR3 is made up of 14 amino acids. CDR1 and CDR2 from the germline V gene are MDHEN and SYDVKM. The CDR3 reads CASRTGGGSYEQYF. CDR3 nucleotide sequence: TGTGCCAGCAGGACAGGGGGCGGATCCTACGAGCAGTACTTC.

The chain carries TRBV29-1 and TRBJ2-5; 8 bases fit TRBD1. V shed 4 bases, J shed 5 bases, and the junction held 6 bases outside the gene matches. This CDR3 is 13 amino acids long. In germline, CDR1 is SQVTM, CDR2 ANQGSEA. The CDR3 coding sequence is TGCAGCGTTGGGCAGGGGGCTTGGGAGACCCAGTACTTC. Protein product: CSVGQGAWETQYF.

The V gene is TRBV5-1, the J gene TRBJ2-7, with D possibly matching TRBD1 (6 bases). Germline values: CDR1 SGHRS, CDR2 YFSETQ. This CDR3 has 13 amino acids. The V end lost 3 bases, the J end lost 2 bases, and 9 bases lay between the germline ends. The CDR3 sequence: CASSYGQTYEQYF. The CDR3 nucleotides read TGCGCCAGCAGCTACGGACAGACCTACGAGCAGTACTTC.

The V and J genes are TRBV4-1 and TRBJ2-7; TRBD1 agrees at 7 bases. CDR3 length: 16 amino acids. The J segment lost 6 bases and the V segment lost 2 bases, leaving 13 bases of the junction unmatched. Germline assignment: CDR1 MGHRA and CDR2 YSYEKL. CDR3 bases: TGCGCCAGCAGCCAAATCCCCCAAATAACAGGGGCCGAGCAGTACTTC. It specifies CASSQIPQITGAEQYF.

The gene calls are TRBV28 and TRBJ2-3; TRBD2 agrees at 12 bases. Per germline, CDR1 MDHEN and CDR2 SYDVKM. V lost 6 bases to trimming and J lost 6 bases; unmatched junction nucleotides: 10. CDR3 length equals 16 residues. For the CDR3, the DNA is TGTGCCAGCAGCACTGAGACTAGCGGGAGAGAGGATACGCAGTATTTT. It specifies CASSTETSGREDTQYF.

The chain is built from TRBV9 and TRBJ2-1; TRBD2 matches 8 bases. Germline V CDR1 and CDR2: SGDLS, YYNGEE. This CDR3 spans 15 amino acids. Trimming removed 0 bases from V and 10 bases from J; junction bases left unmatched: 9. CDR3 nucleotides: TGTGCCAGCAGCGTAGCTCCAGCGGGAGAGGGGGAGCAGTTCTTC. This translates into CASSVAPAGEGEQFF.

This chain links TRBV28 with TRBJ2-7; D not certain. Germline values: CDR1 MDHEN, CDR2 SYDVKM. The V end lost 7 bases, the J end lost 2 bases, and 15 bases lay between the germline ends. The CDR3 consists of 14 residues. In DNA, the CDR3 is TGTGCCAGCAATTCGTTCACTGCGGCCTACGAGCAGTACTTC. As protein: CASNSFTAAYEQYF.

The rearrangement joins TRBV2 to TRBJ2-1, with 8 bases lining up with TRBD2. Germline CDR1 and CDR2: SNHLY and FYNNEI. With V trimmed by 9 bases and J by 7 bases, 11 bases remained unmatched. The CDR3 sequence is 14 residues long. Here the CDR3 reads CASQAQRERNEQFF. The CDR3 DNA reads TGTGCCAGTCAAGCCCAGCGGGAGCGGAATGAGCAGTTCTTC. The whole variable domain, remainder taken from reference TRBV2 and TRBJ2-1, is EPEVTQTPSHQVTQMGQEVILRCVPISNHLYFYWYRQILGQKVEFLVSFYNNEISEKSEIFDDQFSVERPDGSNFTLKIRSTKLEDSAMYFCASQAQRERNEQFFGPGTRLTVL.

The CDR3 region is CASRPTRQSTDTQYF. The CDR3 DNA is TGTGCCAGCAGGCCGACACGCCAGAGCACAGATACGCAGTATTTT. The V call is TRBV6-1, the J call TRBJ2-3; D unclear. The length of the CDR3 is 15 residues. V was pared by 6 bases and J by 0 bases, with 13 bases between. Germline CDR1 MNHNS, CDR2 SASEGT.

This rearrangement joins TRBV28 to TRBJ1-3; no clear D. Trimming removed 4 bases from V and 4 bases from J, with 5 bases in between. The CDR3 loop spans 12 amino acids. Germline-derived CDR1 and CDR2 are MDHEN and SYDVKM. CDR3 region: CASSYRGNTIYF. The CDR3, as DNA: TGTGCCAGCAGTTACAGAGGAAACACCATATATTTT.

The rearrangement links TRBV21-1 to TRBJ2-4; the table's D call of TRBD2 was not tested on the DNA. TRBV21-1 is an annotated pseudogene. The CDR3 spans 19 residues. CDR3 sequence: CASSPPRGGNGSSKNIQYF. The CDR3 DNA follows: TGTGCCAGCAGCCCCCCCCGAGGCGGGAATGGGTCCTCCAAAAACATTCAGTACTTC.

The chain combines TRBV7-9 with TRBJ1-1; TRBD1 is a possible D gene (5 bases). The CDR3 has 13 amino acids. In germline, CDR1 is SEHNR, CDR2 FQNEAQ (reference sequence). The V gene lost 3 bases and the J gene lost 5 bases, with 10 bases spanning the gap. CDR3 protein: CASSFFGGTEAFF. The CDR3 region has the DNA TGTGCCAGCAGCTTTTTCGGGGGAACTGAAGCTTTCTTT.

This chain uses TRBV4-2 with TRBJ2-2, with 9 bases lining up with TRBD2. Germline V gene sequence: CDR1 LGHNA, CDR2 YNFKEQ. Unmatched junction bases numbered 5, after V lost 2 bases and J lost 4 bases. This CDR3 region has 16 residues. CDR3: CASSQPAGGPTGELFF. The CDR3 DNA reads TGTGCCAGCAGCCAACCTGCGGGAGGGCCCACCGGGGAGCTGTTTTTT.

Written as DNA, the CDR3 is TGTGCCAGCAGCGCATCAACAGGGATGAACACTGAAGCTTTCTTT. It yields the protein CASSASTGMNTEAFF. This chain uses TRBV9 with TRBJ1-1, with D tentatively TRBD1 (6 bases). Trimming took off 3 bases at V and 0 bases at J, with 12 bases between the two ends. Germline-derived CDR1 and CDR2 are SGDLS and YYNGEE. CDR3 length: 15 residues.